The subject of this entry is one T cell receptor (beta chain). This entry belongs to a study of cytomegalovirus exposure and HLA in healthy donors. Germline V gene lookup returns CDR1 SGHTA and CDR2 FQGNSA. The CDR3 consists of 14 residues. The V and J ends lost 5 bases and 8 bases respectively, with 18 bases between them. Researchers ran the PCR with 60 Vbeta and 13 Jbeta primers. The table came from immunoSEQ multiplex PCR; TCRdb's copy has only in-frame clones and leaves some out. The sample includes more than 100,000 clones, over 60% of them seen just once. This TCR was recovered from a woman aged 40 to 50 in good health and CMV-seropositive. Sequencing used PBMCs. V gene TRBV7-2 combines with J gene TRBJ1-2; possible D gene TRBD1, 6 bases. The DNA for the CDR3 is TGTGCCAGCAGCCGTCCTTGGGACAATCAAGGCTACACCTTC. It yields the protein CASSRPWDNQGYTF.